The clone carrying this TCR beta chain rates as medium-sized (0.01 to 0.1%). These data come from a study of long-term antiretroviral therapy in people with HIV. This CDR3 is built from 13 residues. CDR1 MNHNY and CDR2 SVGAGI come from the germline V gene (reference sequence). V was shortened by 9 bases and J by 4 bases, with 15 bases between the two germline ends. In each sample, roughly 1-10 million cryopreserved PBMC were present before DNA extraction. The libraries were made with immunoSEQ v3.0 at survey level. Sequencing aimed to cover roughly 40,000-55,000 T-cell genomes per sample. Profiling relied on immunoSEQ multiplex PCR, and the TCRdb table lists in-frame clones only, not all of them. The data hold 20,000 to 30,000 clones, with 81% observed a single time.

The sample here was unsorted PBMCs, taken at the start of antiretroviral therapy, before treatment. This clonotype was sampled from a young woman with HIV. The rearrangement links TRBV6-6 to TRBJ1-2; a possible D gene is TRBD1 (6 bases). CDR3 sequence: CASEGEGVYGYTF. The CDR3 nucleotides read TGTGCCAGTGAGGGTGAGGGGGTCTATGGCTACACCTTC.